Given below is one T cell receptor (beta chain) in context. The antigen is unknown. This record comes from a study of OX40 agonist ivuxolimab in advanced cancers. Study-level background: Patients enrolled in dose escalation were diagnosed with hepatocellular carcinoma, melanoma, renal cell or head and neck cancer.

Study-level results: Averaging showed that CD8+ T cells had more expanded clones than CD4+ did.

Germline V lookup: CDR1 KGHSH, CDR2 LQKENI. The CDR3 is 14 amino acids. Germline trimming cut 6 bases from V and 4 bases from J; bases unmatched to any gene: 5. Sequencing used immunoSEQ multiplex PCR; TCRdb keeps in-frame clones, though not all of them. The table has tens of thousands of clones, 65% to 85% seen once. The sequenced sample was CD4+ or CD8+ T cells sorted from blood, obtained in a trial of the OX40 agonist ivuxolimab. This clonotype was sampled from an adult with an advanced solid tumor such as melanoma, head and neck, liver or kidney cancer. This chain joins TRBV18 and TRBJ1-5, with 8 bases fitting TRBD1. CDR3 sequence: CASSPGQGNQPQHF. CDR3 bases: TGTGCCAGCTCCCCCGGACAGGGAAATCAGCCCCAGCATTTT.